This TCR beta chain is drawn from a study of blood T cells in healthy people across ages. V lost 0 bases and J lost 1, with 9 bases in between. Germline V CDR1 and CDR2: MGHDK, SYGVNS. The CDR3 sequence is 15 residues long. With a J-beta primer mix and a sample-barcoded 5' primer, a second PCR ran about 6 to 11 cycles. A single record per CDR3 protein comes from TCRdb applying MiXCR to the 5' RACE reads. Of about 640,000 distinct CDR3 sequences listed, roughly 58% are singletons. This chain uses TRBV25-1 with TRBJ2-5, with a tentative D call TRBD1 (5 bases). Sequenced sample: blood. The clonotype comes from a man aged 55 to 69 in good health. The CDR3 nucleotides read TGTGCCAGCAGTGAATATACCAGGGCCCAAGAGACCCAGTACTTC. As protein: CASSEYTRAQETQYF.